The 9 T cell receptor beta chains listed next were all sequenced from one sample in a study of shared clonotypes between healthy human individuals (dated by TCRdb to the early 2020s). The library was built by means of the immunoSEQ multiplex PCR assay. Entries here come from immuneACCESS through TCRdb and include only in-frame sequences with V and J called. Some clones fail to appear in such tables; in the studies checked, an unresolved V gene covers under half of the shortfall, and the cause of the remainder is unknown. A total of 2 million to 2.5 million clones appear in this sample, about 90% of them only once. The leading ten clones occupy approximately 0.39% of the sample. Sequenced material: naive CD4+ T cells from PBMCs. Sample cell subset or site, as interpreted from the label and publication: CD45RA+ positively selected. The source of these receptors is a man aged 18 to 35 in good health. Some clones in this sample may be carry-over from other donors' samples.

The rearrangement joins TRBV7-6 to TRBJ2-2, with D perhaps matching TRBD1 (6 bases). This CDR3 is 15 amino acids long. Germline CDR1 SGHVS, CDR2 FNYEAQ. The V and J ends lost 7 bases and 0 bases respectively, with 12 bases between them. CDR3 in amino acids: CASTGWTANTGELFF. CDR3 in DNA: TGTGCCAGCACCGGTTGGACAGCGAACACCGGGGAGCTGTTTTTT.

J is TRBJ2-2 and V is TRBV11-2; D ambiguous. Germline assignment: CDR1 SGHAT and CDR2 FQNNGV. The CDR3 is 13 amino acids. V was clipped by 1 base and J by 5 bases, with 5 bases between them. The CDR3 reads CASSLVFTGELFF. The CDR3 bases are TGTGCCAGCAGCTTAGTTTTTACCGGGGAGCTGTTTTTT.

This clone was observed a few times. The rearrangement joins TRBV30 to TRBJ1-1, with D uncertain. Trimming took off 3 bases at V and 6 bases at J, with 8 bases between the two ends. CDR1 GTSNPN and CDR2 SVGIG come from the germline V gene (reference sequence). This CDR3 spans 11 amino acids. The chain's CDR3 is CAWRGRAEAFF. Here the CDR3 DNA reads TGTGCCTGGAGGGGGAGGGCTGAAGCTTTCTTT.

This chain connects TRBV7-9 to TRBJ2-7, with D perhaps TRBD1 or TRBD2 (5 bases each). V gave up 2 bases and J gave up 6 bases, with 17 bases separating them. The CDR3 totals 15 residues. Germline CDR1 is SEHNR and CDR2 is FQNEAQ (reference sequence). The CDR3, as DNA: TGTGCCAGCAGCTTACAGGACATGGGGGTCTCCGAGCAGTACTTC. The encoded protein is CASSLQDMGVSEQYF.

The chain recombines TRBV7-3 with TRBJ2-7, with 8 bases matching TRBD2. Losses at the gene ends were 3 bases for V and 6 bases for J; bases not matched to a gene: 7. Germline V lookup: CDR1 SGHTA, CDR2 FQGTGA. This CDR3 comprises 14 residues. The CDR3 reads CASSFSGLEGEQYF. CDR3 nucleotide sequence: TGTGCCAGCAGCTTTTCGGGACTAGAGGGCGAGCAGTACTTC.

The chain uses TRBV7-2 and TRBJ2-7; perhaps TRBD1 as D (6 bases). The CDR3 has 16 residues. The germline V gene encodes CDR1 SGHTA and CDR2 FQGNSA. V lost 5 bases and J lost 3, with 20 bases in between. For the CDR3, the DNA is TGTGCCAGCAGCGCGGACAGCAGAAGGTTCATCTACGAGCAGTACTTC. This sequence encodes CASSADSRRFIYEQYF.

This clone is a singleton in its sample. For the CDR3, the DNA is TGTGCCAGCAGCTTAGAGTTGCGAACTAATGAAAAACTGTTTTTT. This translates into CASSLELRTNEKLFF. This chain links TRBV11-2 with TRBJ1-4; D not resolved. The CDR3 runs to 15 residues. CDR1 SGHAT and CDR2 FQNNGV come from the germline V gene. V was cut by 0 bases and J by 1 base, with 6 bases left in between.

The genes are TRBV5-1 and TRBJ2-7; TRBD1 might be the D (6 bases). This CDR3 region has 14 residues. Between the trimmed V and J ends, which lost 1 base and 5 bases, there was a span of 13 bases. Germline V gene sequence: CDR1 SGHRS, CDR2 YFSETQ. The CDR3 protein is CASSLQQGPHEQYF. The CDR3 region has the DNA TGCGCCAGCAGCTTGCAGCAGGGGCCCCACGAGCAGTACTTC.

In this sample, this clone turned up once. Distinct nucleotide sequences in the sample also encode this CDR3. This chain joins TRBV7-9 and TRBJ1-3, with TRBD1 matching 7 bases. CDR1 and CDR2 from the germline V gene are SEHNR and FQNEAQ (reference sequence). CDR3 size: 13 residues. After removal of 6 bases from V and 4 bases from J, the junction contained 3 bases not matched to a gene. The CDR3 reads CASSQTGGNTIYF. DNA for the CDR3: TGTGCCAGCAGTCAGACAGGGGGAAACACCATATATTTT. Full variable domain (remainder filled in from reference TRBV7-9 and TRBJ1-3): DTGVSQNPRHKITKRGQNVTFRCDPISEHNRLYWYRQTLGQGPEFLTYFQNEAQLEKSRLLSDRFSAERPKGSFSTLEIQRTEQGDSAMYLCASSQTGGNTIYFGEGSWLTVV.